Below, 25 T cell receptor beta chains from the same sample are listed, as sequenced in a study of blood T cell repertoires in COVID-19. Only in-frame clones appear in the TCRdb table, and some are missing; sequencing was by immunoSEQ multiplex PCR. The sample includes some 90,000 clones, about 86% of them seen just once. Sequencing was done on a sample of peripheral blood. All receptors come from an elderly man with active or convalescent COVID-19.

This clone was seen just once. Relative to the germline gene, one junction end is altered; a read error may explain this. The CDR3 bases are TGTGCCAGCAGCCCTGGGACAGGGGGCTCAATTTTT. Residues: CASSPGTGGSIF. The chain is built from TRBV12-3 or TRBV12-4 and TRBJ1-5; 12 bases are a match to TRBD1. This CDR3 region has 12 residues.

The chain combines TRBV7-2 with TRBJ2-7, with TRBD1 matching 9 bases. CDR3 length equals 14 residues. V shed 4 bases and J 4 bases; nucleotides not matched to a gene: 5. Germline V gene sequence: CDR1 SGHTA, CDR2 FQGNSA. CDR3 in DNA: TGTGCCAGCAGCTCCGGGACAGGGACTTACGAGCAGTACTTC. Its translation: CASSSGTGTYEQYF.

CDR3: CASSRLRTGYFQGSTGELFF. The CDR3 region has the DNA TGTGCCAGCAGCCGCCTTCGGACAGGGTACTTCCAAGGGAGCACCGGGGAGCTGTTTTTT. The J gene is TRBJ2-2, the V gene TRBV5-4, with 8 bases matching TRBD1. The CDR3 consists of 20 residues. Trimming removed 4 bases from V and 4 bases from J; junction bases left unmatched: 21. Per germline, CDR1 SGHNT and CDR2 YYREEE (reference sequence).

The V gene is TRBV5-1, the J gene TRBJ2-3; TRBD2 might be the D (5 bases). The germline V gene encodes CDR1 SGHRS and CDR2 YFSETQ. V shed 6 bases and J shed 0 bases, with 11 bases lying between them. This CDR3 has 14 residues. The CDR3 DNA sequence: TGCGCCAGCACCCTTAGCGTTAGCACAGATACGCAGTATTTT. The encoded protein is CASTLSVSTDTQYF.

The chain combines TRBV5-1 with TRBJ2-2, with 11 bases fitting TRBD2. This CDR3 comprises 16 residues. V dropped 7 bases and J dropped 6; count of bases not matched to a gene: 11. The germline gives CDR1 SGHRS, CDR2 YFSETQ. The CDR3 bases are TGCGCCAGCCGGATAGGGACTAGCGGTACTCCCGGGGAGCTGTTTTTT. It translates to CASRIGTSGTPGELFF.

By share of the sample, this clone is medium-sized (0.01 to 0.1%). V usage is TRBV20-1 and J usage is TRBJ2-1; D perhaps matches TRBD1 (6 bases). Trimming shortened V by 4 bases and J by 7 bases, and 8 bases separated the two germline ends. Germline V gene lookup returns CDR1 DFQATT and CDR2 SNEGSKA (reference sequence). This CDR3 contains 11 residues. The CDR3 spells CSAKGENEQFF. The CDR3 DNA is TGCAGTGCTAAGGGGGAGAATGAGCAGTTCTTC.

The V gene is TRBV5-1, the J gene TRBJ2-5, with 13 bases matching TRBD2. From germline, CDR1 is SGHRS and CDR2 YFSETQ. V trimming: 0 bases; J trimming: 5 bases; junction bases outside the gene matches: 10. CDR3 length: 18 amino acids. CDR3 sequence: CASSLVGTSGMTMETQYF. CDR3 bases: TGCGCCAGCAGCTTGGTAGGGACTAGCGGGATGACTATGGAGACCCAGTACTTC. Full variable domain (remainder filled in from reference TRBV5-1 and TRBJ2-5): KAGVTQTPRYLIKTRGQQVTLSCSPISGHRSVSWYQQTPGQGLQFLFEYFSETQRNKGNFPGRFSGRQFSNSRSEMNVSTLELGDSALYLCASSLVGTSGMTMETQYFGPGTRLLVL.

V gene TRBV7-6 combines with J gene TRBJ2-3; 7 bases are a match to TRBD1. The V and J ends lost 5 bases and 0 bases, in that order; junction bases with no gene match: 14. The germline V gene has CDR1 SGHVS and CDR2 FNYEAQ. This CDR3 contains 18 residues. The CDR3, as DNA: TGTGCCAGCAGCGAAGAACCGGGACAGCAGACTAGCACAGATACGCAGTATTTT. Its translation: CASSEEPGQQTSTDTQYF.

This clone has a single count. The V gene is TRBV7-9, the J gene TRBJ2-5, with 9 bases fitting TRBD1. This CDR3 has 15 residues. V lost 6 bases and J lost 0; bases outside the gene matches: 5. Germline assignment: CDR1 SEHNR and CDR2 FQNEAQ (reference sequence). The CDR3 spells CASSPRQGDQETQYF. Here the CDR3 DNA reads TGTGCCAGCAGTCCCCGACAGGGGGACCAAGAGACCCAGTACTTC.

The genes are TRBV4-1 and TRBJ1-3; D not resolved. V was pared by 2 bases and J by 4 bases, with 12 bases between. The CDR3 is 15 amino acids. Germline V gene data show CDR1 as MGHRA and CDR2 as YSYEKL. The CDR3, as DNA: TGCGCCAGCAGCCAAACGGGGTCCCTGGGAAACACCATATATTTT. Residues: CASSQTGSLGNTIYF.

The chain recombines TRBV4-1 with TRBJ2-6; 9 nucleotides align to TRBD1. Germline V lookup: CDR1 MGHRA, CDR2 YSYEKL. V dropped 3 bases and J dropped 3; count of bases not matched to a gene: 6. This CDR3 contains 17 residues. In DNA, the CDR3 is TGCGCCAGCAGCCACCTATGGGACAGGGTTGGGGCCAACGTCCTGACTTTC. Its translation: CASSHLWDRVGANVLTF.

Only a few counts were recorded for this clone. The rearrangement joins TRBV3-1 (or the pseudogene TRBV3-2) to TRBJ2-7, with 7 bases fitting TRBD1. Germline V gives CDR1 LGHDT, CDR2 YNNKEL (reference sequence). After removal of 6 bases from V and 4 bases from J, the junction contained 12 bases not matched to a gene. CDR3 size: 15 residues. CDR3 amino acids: CASRNGTVYPYEQYF. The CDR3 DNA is TGTGCCAGCAGGAATGGGACAGTTTATCCTTACGAGCAGTACTTC.

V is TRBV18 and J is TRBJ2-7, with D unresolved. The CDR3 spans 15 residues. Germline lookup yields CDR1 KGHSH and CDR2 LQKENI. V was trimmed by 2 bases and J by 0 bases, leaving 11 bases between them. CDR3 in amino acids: CASSPEHLASYEQYF. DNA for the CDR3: TGTGCCAGCTCACCAGAGCACTTAGCCTCCTACGAGCAGTACTTC.

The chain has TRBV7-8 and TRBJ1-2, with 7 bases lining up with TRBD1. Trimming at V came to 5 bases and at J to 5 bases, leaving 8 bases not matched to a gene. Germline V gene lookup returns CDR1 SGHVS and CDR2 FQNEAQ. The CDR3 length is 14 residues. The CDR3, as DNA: TGTGCCAGCAGCCCCCAGGGGGTAGGGTATGGCTACACCTTC. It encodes CASSPQGVGYGYTF.

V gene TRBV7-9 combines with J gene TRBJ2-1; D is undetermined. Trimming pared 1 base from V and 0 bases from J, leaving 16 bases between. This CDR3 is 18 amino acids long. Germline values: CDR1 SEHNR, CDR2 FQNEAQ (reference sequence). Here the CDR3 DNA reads TGTGCCAGCAGCTTAGTCTCATCTTTTCCTAGCTCCTACAATGAGCAGTTCTTC. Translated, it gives CASSLVSSFPSSYNEQFF.

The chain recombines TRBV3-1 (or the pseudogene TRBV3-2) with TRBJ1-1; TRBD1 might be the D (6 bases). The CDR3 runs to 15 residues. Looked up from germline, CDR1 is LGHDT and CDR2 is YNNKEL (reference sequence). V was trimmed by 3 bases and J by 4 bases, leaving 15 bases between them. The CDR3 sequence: CASSHRRDIFTEAFF. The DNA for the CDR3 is TGTGCCAGCAGCCATCGCCGGGACATTTTCACTGAAGCTTTCTTT.

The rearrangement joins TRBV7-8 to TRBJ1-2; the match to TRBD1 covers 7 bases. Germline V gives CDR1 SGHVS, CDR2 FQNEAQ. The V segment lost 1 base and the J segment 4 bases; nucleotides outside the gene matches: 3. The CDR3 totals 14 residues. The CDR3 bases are TGTGCCAGCAGCTTAGGGGGGACAGCCTATGGCTACACCTTC. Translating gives CASSLGGTAYGYTF.

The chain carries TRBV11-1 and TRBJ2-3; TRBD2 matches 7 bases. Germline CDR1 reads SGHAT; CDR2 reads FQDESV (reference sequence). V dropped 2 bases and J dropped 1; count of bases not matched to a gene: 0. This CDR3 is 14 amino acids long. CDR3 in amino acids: CASSLTSGTDTQYF. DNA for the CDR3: TGTGCCAGCAGCTTAACTAGCGGCACAGATACGCAGTATTTT.

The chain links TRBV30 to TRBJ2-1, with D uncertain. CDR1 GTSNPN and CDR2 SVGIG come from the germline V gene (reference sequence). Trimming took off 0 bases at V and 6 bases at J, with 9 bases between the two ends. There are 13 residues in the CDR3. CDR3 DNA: TGTGCCTGGAGTGTTACAGCAATCAATGAGCAGTTCTTC. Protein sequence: CAWSVTAINEQFF.

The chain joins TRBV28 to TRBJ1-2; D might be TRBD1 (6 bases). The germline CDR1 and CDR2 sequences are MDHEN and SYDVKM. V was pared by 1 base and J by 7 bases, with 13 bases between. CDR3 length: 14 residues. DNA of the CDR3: TGTGCCAGCAGTTTATCGCCAGGGGCCGTTGGCTACACCTTC. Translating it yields CASSLSPGAVGYTF.

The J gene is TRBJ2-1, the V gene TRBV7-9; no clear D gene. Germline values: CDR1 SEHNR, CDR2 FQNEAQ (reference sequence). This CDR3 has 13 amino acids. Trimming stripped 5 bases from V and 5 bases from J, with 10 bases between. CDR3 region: CASSLSENNEQFF. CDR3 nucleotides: TGTGCCAGCAGCCTCTCAGAAAACAATGAGCAGTTCTTC.

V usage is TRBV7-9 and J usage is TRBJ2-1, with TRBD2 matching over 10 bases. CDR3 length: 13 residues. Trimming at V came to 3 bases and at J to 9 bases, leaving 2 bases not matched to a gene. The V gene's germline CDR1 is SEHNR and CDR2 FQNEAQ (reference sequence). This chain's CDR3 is CASSFRTSGEQFF. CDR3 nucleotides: TGTGCCAGCAGCTTCCGGACTAGCGGTGAGCAGTTCTTC.

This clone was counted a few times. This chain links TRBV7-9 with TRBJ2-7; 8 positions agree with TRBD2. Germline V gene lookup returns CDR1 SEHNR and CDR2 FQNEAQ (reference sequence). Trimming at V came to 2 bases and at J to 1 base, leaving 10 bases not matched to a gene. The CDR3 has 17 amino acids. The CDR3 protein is CASSLRLSTSGSYEQYF. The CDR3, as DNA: TGTGCCAGCAGCTTACGGCTTTCTACTAGCGGTTCCTACGAGCAGTACTTC. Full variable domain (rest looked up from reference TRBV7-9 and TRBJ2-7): DTGVSQNPRHKITKRGQNVTFRCDPISEHNRLYWYRQTLGQGPEFLTYFQNEAQLEKSRLLSDRFSAERPKGSFSTLEIQRTEQGDSAMYLCASSLRLSTSGSYEQYFGPGTRLTVT.

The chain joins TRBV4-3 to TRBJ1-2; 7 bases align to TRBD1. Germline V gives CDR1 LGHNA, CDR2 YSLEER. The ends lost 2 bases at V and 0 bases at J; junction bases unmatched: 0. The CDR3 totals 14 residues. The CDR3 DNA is TGCGCCAGCAGCCAAACAGGGGCTAACTATGGCTACACCTTC. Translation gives CASSQTGANYGYTF.

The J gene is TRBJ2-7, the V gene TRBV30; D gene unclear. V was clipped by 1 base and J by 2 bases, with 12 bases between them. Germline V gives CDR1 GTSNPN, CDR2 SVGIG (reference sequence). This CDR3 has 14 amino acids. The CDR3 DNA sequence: TGTGCCTGGAGTGGTACTCGGAGAACCTACGAGCAGTACTTC. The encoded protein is CAWSGTRRTYEQYF.